Included here is one T cell receptor beta chain sequence, with context. What it recognizes is unknown. The sample belongs to a study of vaccination effects on CD4 cells after COVID-19. Study conclusions and caveats: Vaccine- and infection-induced clones showed marked clonal contraction late following vaccination.

Expansion of antigen-specific CD4+ T cells with viral peptide pools was carried out by the ViraFEST assay before sequencing. After around nine days in culture, the CD4+ T cells were isolated. Each person got two doses of an mRNA SARS-CoV-2 vaccine, BNT162b2 or mRNA-1273. Wells containing approximately 2 million PBMC each were cultured with approximately 9.2 IU/ml IL-2 and 8 to 10 ug/ml peptides. Assay: immunoSEQ multiplex PCR; the TCRdb copy retains only in-frame clones and omits some. The sample contains more than 50,000 clones, about 80% of which appear only once. V lost 4 bases and J lost 4; bases outside the gene matches: 6. Germline-derived CDR1 and CDR2 are LGHDT and YNNKEL (reference sequence). The CDR3 has 15 residues.

Material: CD4+ T cells from PBMCs cultured with HCoV-OC43 spike peptides, obtained after COVID-19 vaccination. The subset here: HCoV-OC43 spike overlapping peptide pool stimulation. V gene TRBV3-1 (or the pseudogene TRBV3-2) combines with J gene TRBJ2-3; TRBD2 agrees at 9 bases. The TCR originated in a human donor who received a COVID-19 vaccine. CDR3 sequence reads: CASSLAGEGADTQYF. CDR3 in DNA: TGTGCCAGCAGCCTAGCGGGGGAAGGGGCAGATACGCAGTATTTT.